These T cell receptor beta chains were read from a single sample in a study of shared clonotypes between healthy human individuals. The assay was immunoSEQ multiplex PCR, and TCRdb's table has in-frame clones only and misses some. The table records millions of clones, about 95% of them present only once. Sequencing input: naive CD8+ T cells sorted from blood. Receptor source: a man aged 18 to 29 in good health. Both conserved end residues are part of each CDR3. The D gene is left open where the match is weak. Clone size is not always given. Where it is, it says once, few, many or a class for expanded clones.

j_call d_call v_call clone_size cdr3_aa cdr3_nt
TRBJ2-1 - TRBV5-6 - CASSSTFGPGEQFF TGTGCCAGCAGCTCGACTTTTGGGCCGGGTGAGCAGTTCTTC
TRBJ2-5 TRBD2 TRBV2 - CASHPLAGATRAETQYF TGTGCCAGCCACCCCCTAGCGGGGGCGACAAGAGCGGAGACCCAGTACTTC
TRBJ1-2 - TRBV10-3 - CAISESSPRPYGYTF TGTGCCATCAGTGAGTCGAGTCCACGGCCCTATGGCTACACCTTC
TRBJ2-7 TRBD1 TRBV9 - CASSVSPGQGGYEQYF TGTGCCAGCAGCGTAAGTCCCGGACAGGGAGGCTACGAGCAGTACTTC
TRBJ2-7 - TRBV27 - CASSLAPGSYEQYF TGTGCCAGCAGTTTAGCCCCAGGTTCCTACGAGCAGTACTTC
TRBJ2-7 - TRBV6-6 - CASSYMASLDEQYF TGTGCCAGCAGTTACATGGCTAGTCTCGACGAGCAGTACTTC
TRBJ2-2 - TRBV10-3 - CAISEEDASRELFF TGTGCCATCAGTGAGGAGGACGCTAGCAGGGAGCTGTTTTTT
TRBJ2-5 TRBD2 TRBV11-2 - CASSSTSAEETQYF TGTGCCAGCAGTTCAACTAGCGCGGAAGAGACCCAGTACTTC
TRBJ2-1 TRBD1 TRBV27 once CASSGGQPYSYNEQFF TGTGCCAGCAGTGGGGGACAGCCTTATTCTTACAATGAGCAGTTCTTC
TRBJ1-1 TRBD1 TRBV30 - CAWSTGTGNTEAFF TGTGCCTGGAGTACCGGGACAGGGAACACTGAAGCTTTCTTT
TRBJ2-3 - TRBV27 once CASRSFSYTDTQYF TGTGCCAGCCGAAGTTTTAGCTACACAGATACGCAGTATTTT
TRBJ2-7 TRBD1 TRBV4-2 once CASSRDSPYEQYF TGTGCCAGCAGCCGGGACAGCCCCTACGAGCAGTACTTC
TRBJ2-3 - TRBV11-2 - CASSLSPGITDTQYF TGTGCCAGCAGCTTAAGTCCGGGCATCACAGATACGCAGTATTTT
TRBJ1-2 TRBD1 TRBV7-2 - CASSLISGGSGGYTF TGTGCCAGCAGCTTAATTTCAGGGGGCTCTGGTGGCTACACCTTC
TRBJ2-1 - TRBV4-1 - CASSQGEVGEQFF TGCGCCAGCAGCCAAGGTGAGGTCGGGGAGCAGTTCTTC
TRBJ2-7 - TRBV27 - CASSLNPITPFYEQYF TGTGCCAGCAGTTTAAACCCCATAACCCCATTCTACGAGCAGTACTTC
TRBJ1-5 - TRBV28 - CASSLPGAGLQPQHF TGTGCCAGCAGTTTACCTGGCGCAGGGTTACAGCCCCAGCATTTT
TRBJ2-7 - TRBV23-1 - CAGPEIGLQYF TGCGCCGGACCTGAGATCGGCCTACAGTACTTC
TRBJ1-1 - TRBV27 - CASSLGGNTEAFF TGTGCCAGCAGTTTAGGGGGTAACACTGAAGCTTTCTTT
TRBJ1-2 TRBD1 TRBV18 few CASSPPSYRGNGYTF TGTGCCAGCTCACCACCTTCGTACAGGGGTAACGGCTACACCTTC
TRBJ2-1 - TRBV2 - CASSEEDYSRAQFF TGTGCCAGCAGTGAGGAGGACTATAGTCGGGCGCAGTTCTTC
TRBJ1-5 - TRBV19 - CASSIDWRTGGDQPQHF TGTGCCAGTAGTATAGATTGGCGGACCGGAGGGGATCAGCCCCAGCATTTT
TRBJ2-7 - TRBV4-3 - CASSQEIARGIGTYEQYF TGCGCCAGCAGCCAAGAAATCGCGAGGGGGATAGGGACCTACGAGCAGTACTTC